This TCR beta chain was found in a study of Tregs in tolerant kidney transplant recipients. Notes on the study in general: Antigen-driven expansion was suggested because donor-specific Tregs expanded more than all Tregs in tolerant patients. Biological reproducibility was not directly addressed in this study. Tregs expanded with activated donor B cells seemed most donor-specific.

Germline values: CDR1 SGHTA, CDR2 FQGNSA. Trimming removed 1 base from V and 0 bases from J, with 9 bases in between. The CDR3 spans 15 residues. Assay used: immunoSEQ multiplex PCR; TCRdb lists only in-frame clones, some missing. The sample has 50,000 to 65,000 clones, more than 70% seen once; the top ten hold 3.8%. Related graft donors supplied nonmyeloablative bone marrow transplants, and mixed chimerism was transient. CD4+CD25+CD127- Tregs, CD4+CD25- non-Tregs, CD4 and CD8 cells were sorted. For this clone: Its specificity is not known.

The sample was CD4+ T cells from blood (PBMCs), taken 6 months after the transplant. The chain links TRBV7-2 to TRBJ1-1; D remains unclear. This receptor was identified in a human patient who received a combined kidney and bone marrow transplant. Some of these T cells may belong to the graft donor. The DNA for the CDR3 is TGTGCCAGCAGCTTAGTTGTATACTTGAACACTGAAGCTTTCTTT. It yields the protein CASSLVVYLNTEAFF.